The sample holds one count of the clone carrying this T cell receptor beta chain. Each replicate PCR on the sorted subsets used roughly 200 ng DNA (approximately 27,000 T cell genomes). The table came from immunoSEQ multiplex PCR; TCRdb's copy has only in-frame clones and leaves some out. The table includes under 650,000 clones, less than 96% detected once. These data belong to a study of shared clonotypes between healthy human individuals. There are 13 residues in the CDR3. V dropped 4 bases and J dropped 1 base, with 7 bases sitting between them. Germline CDR1 reads SGHTA; CDR2 reads FQGTGA. This TCR was recovered from a woman aged 25 to 39 in good health. Sequenced material: naive CD4+ T cells sorted from blood. Described subset: CD45RA+ positively selected. The chain is built from TRBV7-3 and TRBJ1-1; weak D call: TRBD1 (5 bases). The CDR3 bases are TGTGCCAGCAGCTCTCAGGGGAACACTGAAGCTTTCTTT. Translating gives CASSSQGNTEAFF.